The 7 T cell receptor beta chains below come from one sample, sequenced in a study of blood T cell repertoires in COVID-19. This table comes from immunoSEQ multiplex PCR, and its TCRdb copy is limited to in-frame clones, with some not included. Of about 300,000 clones in the sample, about 89% were seen once. The specimen was PBMCs or T cells enriched from blood (not recorded which). All receptors derive from a middle-aged woman who had recovered from COVID-19.

This chain joins TRBV19 and TRBJ1-2; a weak D match, TRBD1 (5 bases). V was clipped by 6 bases and J by 4 bases, with 24 bases between them. The CDR3 length is 17 residues. The germline V gene encodes CDR1 LNHDA and CDR2 SQIVND (reference sequence). The CDR3: CASRNHRNTVIGYGYTF. CDR3 DNA sequence: TGTGCCAGTAGAAACCACAGGAATACCGTTATAGGCTATGGCTACACCTTC.

The chain employs TRBV19 and TRBJ1-2; TRBD1 might be the D (6 bases). Trimming cost V 6 bases and J 4 bases, with 9 bases left between them. Germline V gives CDR1 LNHDA, CDR2 SQIVND (reference sequence). The CDR3 runs 12 residues. CDR3 nucleotides: TGTGCCAGTAGACAGGGTGGCTATGGCTACACCTTC. Its translation is CASRQGGYGYTF.

The V gene is TRBV30, the J gene TRBJ2-2, with D possibly being TRBD1 (6 bases). The germline CDR1 and CDR2 sequences are GTSNPN and SVGIG (reference sequence). The CDR3 has 16 amino acids. V dropped 1 base and J dropped 3 bases, with 15 bases sitting between them. CDR3 DNA sequence: TGTGCCTGGAGTGAGAAACAGGGAATAGACACCGGGGAGCTGTTTTTT. It codes for CAWSEKQGIDTGELFF.

The chain uses TRBV20-1 and TRBJ2-1; a possible D gene is TRBD2 (6 bases). V shed 6 bases and J shed 9 bases, with 12 bases lying between them. There are 11 residues in the CDR3. CDR1 and CDR2 from the germline V gene are DFQATT and SNEGSKA (reference sequence). DNA of the CDR3: TGCAGTGCCAAATCCGGGGGTGAGCAGTTCTTC. Amino acids: CSAKSGGEQFF.

In DNA form, the CDR3 reads TGCGCCAGCAGCTACCAAGGGGGTACCCTAAATGAAAAACTGTTTTTT. This sequence encodes CASSYQGGTLNEKLFF. The chain carries TRBV5-1 and TRBJ1-4; D might be TRBD1 (6 bases). Germline V gene data show CDR1 as SGHRS and CDR2 as YFSETQ. CDR3 size: 16 residues. V dropped 3 bases and J dropped 5 bases, with 17 bases sitting between them.

This clone was picked up a small number of times. The chain uses TRBV4-3 and TRBJ2-7; 7 bases fit TRBD1. Germline V CDR1 and CDR2: LGHNA, YSLEER. V shed 4 bases and J 5 bases; nucleotides not matched to a gene: 11. The length of the CDR3 is 15 residues. The CDR3 is CASSRTDRDGDEQYF. DNA of the CDR3: TGCGCCAGCAGCCGAACCGACAGGGACGGCGACGAGCAGTACTTC.

Only one count was recorded for this clone. The V gene is TRBV2, the J gene TRBJ2-3, with 9 positions matching TRBD2. The J segment lost 0 bases and the V segment lost 9 bases, leaving 7 bases of the junction unmatched. This CDR3 spans 15 amino acids. CDR1 and CDR2 from the germline V gene are SNHLY and FYNNEI. CDR3 sequence: CASDLAGTSTDTQYF. DNA for the CDR3: TGTGCCAGTGACCTAGCGGGGACTAGCACAGATACGCAGTATTTT. Combining the CDR3 with reference TRBV2 and TRBJ2-3 gives the whole variable domain EPEVTQTPSHQVTQMGQEVILRCVPISNHLYFYWYRQILGQKVEFLVSFYNNEISEKSEIFDDQFSVERPDGSNFTLKIRSTKLEDSAMYFCASDLAGTSTDTQYFGPGTRLTVL.